One sample yielded the 18 T cell receptor beta chains listed below, sequenced in a study of T cell repertoires in cytomegalovirus infection. Which antigens these TCRs recognize remains unknown. TCRdb recomputed calls from the reads with MiXCR, one row per CDR3 protein. The repertoire holds over 120,000 distinct CDR3 sequences, about 31% seen once, with roughly half in the top ten. The specimen comprised CD8+ T cells from cultured PBMCs, sampled from culture after CMV antigen stimulation. Source of these receptors: a human donor in good health (CMV status not recorded). Some clones in this sample may be carry-over from other donors' samples.

This clonotype was seen more than once but under ten times. The rearrangement joins TRBV19 to TRBJ1-1; 11 positions match TRBD1. The germline gives CDR1 LNHDA, CDR2 SQIVND (reference sequence). The CDR3 is 13 amino acids. The V and J ends lost 6 bases and 5 bases, in that order; junction bases with no gene match: 2. The CDR3 sequence: CASSGQGATEAFF. Written as DNA, the CDR3 is TGTGCCAGTAGCGGACAGGGGGCGACTGAAGCTTTCTTT.

The chain employs TRBV20-1 and TRBJ1-2; no reliable D call. V gave up 2 bases and J gave up 8 bases, with 15 bases separating them. Germline values: CDR1 DFQATT, CDR2 SNEGSKA (reference sequence). This CDR3 comprises 13 residues. The CDR3 spells CSARKGSPEGYTF. DNA of the CDR3: TGCAGTGCTAGAAAGGGATCCCCCGAGGGCTACACCTTC.

The chain couples TRBV4-1 to TRBJ2-5; tentatively, D is TRBD1 (5 bases). Trimming cost V 1 base and J 1 base, with 10 bases left between them. Germline CDR1 MGHRA, CDR2 YSYEKL. There are 15 residues in the CDR3. The CDR3 sequence: CASSQVNRPQETQYF. The CDR3 DNA sequence: TGCGCCAGCAGCCAAGTGAACAGGCCCCAAGAGACCCAGTACTTC.

The rearrangement links TRBV6-5 to TRBJ2-2, with D possibly TRBD1 on 6 matching bases. Germline V lookup: CDR1 MNHEY, CDR2 SVGAGI. CDR3 length: 18 residues. V lost 0 bases and J 0 bases, leaving 14 bases between the germline ends. The chain's CDR3 is CASSYSAWDTSNTGELFF. The CDR3 DNA reads TGTGCCAGCAGTTACTCGGCTTGGGACACCTCGAACACCGGGGAGCTGTTTTTT.

This clonotype was picked up a small number of times. Here the CDR3 reads CASRADRDHEQYF. CDR3 DNA: TGTGCCAGCAGAGCGGACAGGGACCACGAGCAGTACTTC. The V call is TRBV6-1, the J call TRBJ2-7; 8 nucleotides line up with TRBD1. Germline assignment: CDR1 MNHNS and CDR2 SASEGT. The CDR3 is 13 residues long. With 6 bases clipped from V and 5 bases from J, the junction kept 6 bases outside the gene matches.

This clonotype has ten or more counts. The CDR3 here is CASSPRGQGTDEKLFF. CDR3 DNA sequence: TGTGCCAGCAGTCCTCGAGGGCAGGGTACGGATGAAAAACTGTTTTTT. The chain employs TRBV28 and TRBJ1-4; TRBD1 is a possible D gene (5 bases). Germline V gene lookup returns CDR1 MDHEN and CDR2 SYDVKM. Deletions cut 5 bases from V and 6 bases from J, with 19 bases between. This CDR3 spans 16 amino acids.

V gene TRBV7-6 combines with J gene TRBJ2-7; 7 bases match TRBD1. The V gene's germline CDR1 is SGHVS and CDR2 FNYEAQ. This CDR3 is 15 amino acids long. After removal of 5 bases from V and 0 bases from J, the junction contained 7 bases not matched to a gene. The DNA of the CDR3 is TGTGCCAGCAGCCACGGGACAGTGAGCTCCTACGAGCAGTACTTC. This encodes CASSHGTVSSYEQYF.

The sample holds many counts of this clonotype. This rearrangement joins TRBV6-1 to TRBJ1-4, with D unclear. Germline loops: CDR1 MNHNS, CDR2 SASEGT. The CDR3 runs 11 residues. Trimming removed 4 bases from V and 12 bases from J, with 9 bases in between. CDR3 nucleotides: TGTGCCAGCAGTGTTGCTGAGGAACTGTTTTTT. This gives the protein CASSVAEELFF.

This clonotype came up a few times. The rearrangement joins TRBV6-5 to TRBJ2-2; D is unresolved. Germline V gene sequence: CDR1 MNHEY, CDR2 SVGAGI. Trimming took 0 bases from V and 8 from J, leaving 7 bases between them. CDR3 size: 13 residues. The CDR3 DNA reads TGTGCCAGCAGTTACTCGGAGTTGGGGGAGCTGTTTTTT. This gives the protein CASSYSELGELFF.

The chain recombines TRBV12-3 or TRBV12-4 with TRBJ1-6; a possible D gene is TRBD1 (5 bases). The CDR3 length is 14 residues. V lost 6 bases to trimming and J lost 5 bases, with 11 bases between them. The CDR3 DNA is TGTGCCAGCAGCAGTGGACAAAATAATTCACCCCTCCACTTT. This encodes CASSSGQNNSPLHF.

The chain is built from TRBV6-5 and TRBJ2-7; a possible D gene is TRBD1 (6 bases). This CDR3 region has 13 residues. Looked up from germline, CDR1 is MNHEY and CDR2 is SVGAGI. Trimming stripped 5 bases from V and 2 bases from J, with 10 bases between. CDR3: CASSEDSTYEQYF. Here the CDR3 DNA reads TGTGCCAGCAGTGAGGACAGCACCTACGAGCAGTACTTC.

CDR3 coding DNA: TGTGCCAGCAGTTACTATAGAGGCAATTCACCCCTCCACTTT. Translating gives CASSYYRGNSPLHF. V and J are TRBV27 and TRBJ1-6; no firm D call. Germline lookup yields CDR1 MNHEY and CDR2 SMNVEV (reference sequence). CDR3 size: 14 residues. Trimming took 4 bases from V and 7 from J, leaving 11 bases between them.

This clonotype was counted between two and nine times. The rearrangement uses TRBV7-8 and TRBJ2-1; no clear D gene. The germline V gene encodes CDR1 SGHVS and CDR2 FQNEAQ. This CDR3 region has 15 residues. Trimming took off 3 bases at V and 0 bases at J, with 9 bases between the two ends. DNA for the CDR3: TGTGCCAGCAGCTTCGGCGGCGTCTCCTACAATGAGCAGTTCTTC. Residues: CASSFGGVSYNEQFF.

This clonotype was seen a handful of times. This chain links TRBV7-8 with TRBJ2-7; 7 bases fit TRBD1. The CDR3 spans 16 residues. CDR1 is SGHVS and CDR2 is FQNEAQ in the germline V gene. With 5 bases clipped from V and 3 bases from J, the junction kept 13 bases outside the gene matches. In DNA, the CDR3 is TGTGCCAGCAGCCCTAGTGGACAGGCAATCTTCTACGAGCAGTACTTC. It encodes CASSPSGQAIFYEQYF.

The J gene is TRBJ2-3, the V gene TRBV3-1; TRBD2 matches at 8 bases. This CDR3 has 15 amino acids. The ends lost 4 bases at V and 1 base at J; junction bases unmatched: 4. Germline CDR1 and CDR2: LGHDT and YNNKEL (reference sequence). The CDR3 region has the DNA TGTGCCAGCAGCCCGATAGCGGGGCGCACAGATACGCAGTATTTT. It is translated as CASSPIAGRTDTQYF.

The chain couples TRBV19 to TRBJ2-7; the D is unclear. This CDR3 contains 11 residues. V lost 10 bases and J 5 bases, leaving 12 bases between the germline ends. CDR1 and CDR2 from the germline V gene are LNHDA and SQIVND (reference sequence). CDR3 sequence reads: CATSPGNEQYF. The CDR3 region has the DNA TGTGCCACCTCGCCGGGCAACGAGCAGTACTTC.

This clonotype has just a few counts. The chain has TRBV5-5 and TRBJ1-4, with D unclear. V was pared by 1 base and J by 7 bases, with 5 bases between. Germline assignment: CDR1 SGHKS and CDR2 YYEKEE (reference sequence). This CDR3 is 12 amino acids long. The CDR3 spells CASSLWGEKLFF. CDR3 coding DNA: TGTGCCAGCAGCTTGTGGGGTGAAAAACTGTTTTTT.

CDR3 region: CSVRQGSIYEQYF. CDR3 nucleotides: TGCAGCGTAAGACAGGGGAGTATCTACGAGCAGTACTTC. The chain combines TRBV29-1 with TRBJ2-7, with TRBD1 matching over 8 bases. The V segment lost 6 bases and the J segment 3 bases; nucleotides outside the gene matches: 7. CDR1 and CDR2 (germline): SQVTM, ANQGSEA. The CDR3 loop spans 13 amino acids.